The 14 T cell receptor beta chains listed next were all sequenced from one sample in a study of T cells in Graves' hyperthyroidism and ophthalmopathy. TCR beta CDR3 regions were amplified from RNA transcripts. First-round RT-PCR with HTBI primers amplified the TCR CDR3 region. MiXCR, run by TCRdb on the multiplex PCR reads, gives a single entry per CDR3 protein. The sample records hundreds of thousands of distinct CDR3 sequences, approximately 15% being singletons. Sequenced sample: blood. The source is a man between 18 and 35 years old with Graves' ophthalmopathy.

The genes are TRBV5-1 and TRBJ1-3; D not certain. Trimming took 4 bases from V and 4 from J, leaving 12 bases between them. This CDR3 comprises 14 residues. Germline V gives CDR1 SGHRS, CDR2 YFSETQ. CDR3 in amino acids: CASSRPDSGNTIYF. The CDR3 DNA follows: TGCGCCAGCAGCCGGCCAGACTCCGGAAACACCATATATTTT.

As for this clonotype: A read error may explain this, as a much larger clone is one base away. The rearrangement links TRBV30 to TRBJ2-2; tentatively, D is TRBD1 (6 bases). Germline-derived CDR1 and CDR2 are GTSNPN and SVGIG (reference sequence). The length of the CDR3 is 14 residues. The chain's CDR3 is CAWRQGPNTGELLF. The CDR3 nucleotides read TGTGCCTGGAGACAGGGCCCGAACACCGGGGAGCTGCTTTTT.

This clonotype was seen repeatedly, ten times or more. The rearrangement uses TRBV2 and TRBJ2-1, with TRBD2 identical over 8 bases. CDR1 SNHLY and CDR2 FYNNEI come from the germline V gene. The CDR3 covers 15 residues. The J segment lost 3 bases and the V segment lost 6 bases, leaving 7 bases of the junction unmatched. DNA of the CDR3: TGTGCCAGCAGCGGCCCGGGACTAGTCTACAATGAGCAGTTCTTC. Translation gives CASSGPGLVYNEQFF.

This clonotype was observed at least ten times. V usage is TRBV5-6 and J usage is TRBJ1-2; 9 nucleotides agree with TRBD1. Germline V gene data show CDR1 as SGHDT and CDR2 as YYEEEE. The length of the CDR3 is 13 residues. Unmatched junction bases numbered 4, after V lost 4 bases and J lost 6 bases. The CDR3 coding sequence is TGTGCCAGCAGCCGGACAGGGGAAAATGGCTACACCTTC. It translates to CASSRTGENGYTF.

The chain recombines TRBV6-1 with TRBJ2-2; D possibly corresponds to TRBD1 (5 bases). There are 13 residues in the CDR3. Germline-derived CDR1 and CDR2 are MNHNS and SASEGT. V was pared by 8 bases and J by 3 bases, with 10 bases between. The CDR3 sequence: CASLRADTGELFF. The DNA of the CDR3 is TGTGCCAGCCTCAGGGCGGACACCGGGGAGCTGTTTTTT.

The V and J genes are TRBV10-1 and TRBJ1-2; possibly TRBD1 for D (5 bases). Germline V gene data show CDR1 as WNHNN and CDR2 as SYGVQD (reference sequence). The CDR3 totals 14 residues. Trimming pared 0 bases from V and 8 bases from J, leaving 13 bases between. The CDR3 spells CASSESGPQKGYTF. CDR3 nucleotides: TGCGCCAGCAGTGAGTCGGGACCACAGAAGGGCTACACCTTC.

Worth noting for this clonotype: A read error may be the cause here, since a much bigger clone is one base away. V gene TRBV24-1 combines with J gene TRBJ2-3, with D unresolved. The CDR3 extends over 11 amino acids. The germline V gene has CDR1 KGHDR and CDR2 SFDVKD. The CDR3 here is CVTESTDTQYF. The CDR3 nucleotides read TGTGTCACCGAAAGCACAGATACGCAGTATTTT.

This clonotype was found a few times. The CDR3 DNA reads as TGTGCCAGCAGCTTAGGCGGACAGATTAATGAAAAACTGTTTTTT. Its protein product is CASSLGGQINEKLFF. The chain uses TRBV7-6 and TRBJ1-4; tentatively, D is TRBD1 (6 bases). V was trimmed by 1 base and J by 4 bases, leaving 10 bases between them. CDR3 length equals 15 residues. From germline, CDR1 is SGHVS and CDR2 FNYEAQ.

The chain combines TRBV19 with TRBJ2-2, with 14 nucleotides matching TRBD2. Trimming removed 8 bases from V and 3 bases from J; junction bases left unmatched: 2. Germline V gene data show CDR1 as LNHDA and CDR2 as SQIVND (reference sequence). The CDR3 is made up of 15 amino acids. The CDR3 region has the DNA TGTGCCAGTGTGACTAGCGGGAGGGACACCGGGGAGCTGTTTTTT. Translating it yields CASVTSGRDTGELFF.

This clonotype was observed a few times. This chain connects TRBV6-5 to TRBJ1-6, with TRBD1 as a possible D gene (5 bases). Germline lookup yields CDR1 MNHEY and CDR2 SVGAGI. There are 15 residues in the CDR3. Trimming cost V 2 bases and J 7 bases, with 12 bases left between them. CDR3 residues: CASSYAAGRNSPLHF. CDR3 coding DNA: TGTGCCAGCAGTTACGCAGCAGGGAGGAATTCACCCCTCCACTTT.

Here the CDR3 DNA reads TGTGCCAGCAGGGAGTGGGAGAGGGGGAACTCACCCCTCCACTTT. Its translation: CASREWERGNSPLHF. This sequence joins TRBV6-1 and TRBJ1-6; D may be TRBD1 (6 bases). The CDR3 has 15 amino acids. Trimming stripped 6 bases from V and 10 bases from J, with 19 bases between. From germline, CDR1 is MNHNS and CDR2 SASEGT.

This clonotype was detected only a few times. The chain uses TRBV10-1 and TRBJ1-5; D is unclear. V dropped 3 bases and J dropped 3 bases, with 9 bases sitting between them. Germline V gene lookup returns CDR1 WNHNN and CDR2 SYGVQD (reference sequence). This CDR3 comprises 14 residues. The DNA for the CDR3 is TGCGCCAGCAGTGATAGGCAGTCCAATCAGCCCCAGCATTTT. It encodes CASSDRQSNQPQHF.

To note about this clonotype: This clone may be a read error of a much larger clone one base away. The chain uses TRBV5-1 and TRBJ2-5; 12 bases are a match to TRBD2. This CDR3 spans 17 amino acids. Germline assignment: CDR1 SGHRS and CDR2 YFSETQ. In DNA, the CDR3 is TGCGCCAGCAGCCTAGGACTAGCGGGGCAATCCCAAGGGACCCAGTACTTC. It yields the protein CASSLGLAGQSQGTQYF.

This clonotype was picked up a small number of times. This chain links TRBV6-5 with TRBJ2-7, with D hard to call. V shed 2 bases and J shed 0 bases, with 8 bases lying between them. Germline values: CDR1 MNHEY, CDR2 SVGAGI. This CDR3 comprises 14 residues. This CDR3 is CASSYRPYSYEQYF. CDR3 sequence (DNA): TGTGCCAGCAGTTACCGGCCCTACTCCTACGAGCAGTACTTC.